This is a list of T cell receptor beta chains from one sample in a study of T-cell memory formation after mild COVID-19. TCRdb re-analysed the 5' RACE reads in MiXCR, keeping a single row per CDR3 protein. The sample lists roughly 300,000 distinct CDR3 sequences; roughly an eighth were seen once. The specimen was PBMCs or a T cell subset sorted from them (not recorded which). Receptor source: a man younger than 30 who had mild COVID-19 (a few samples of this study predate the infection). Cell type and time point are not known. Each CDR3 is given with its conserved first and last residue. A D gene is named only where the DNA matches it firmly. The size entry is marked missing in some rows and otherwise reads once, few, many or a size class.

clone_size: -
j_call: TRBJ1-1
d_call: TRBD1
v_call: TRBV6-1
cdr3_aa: CASRPRDRIIFTEAFF
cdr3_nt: TGTGCCAGCAGGCCCCGGGACAGGATCATTTTCACTGAAGCTTTCTTT

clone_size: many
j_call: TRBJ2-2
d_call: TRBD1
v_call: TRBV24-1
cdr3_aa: CATSGTVNTGELFF
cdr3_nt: TGTGCCACCTCGGGGACAGTGAACACCGGGGAGCTGTTTTTT

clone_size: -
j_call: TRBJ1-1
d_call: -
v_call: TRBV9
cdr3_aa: CASSEAPWNTEAFF
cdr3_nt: TGTGCCAGCAGCGAGGCTCCCTGGAACACTGAAGCTTTCTTT

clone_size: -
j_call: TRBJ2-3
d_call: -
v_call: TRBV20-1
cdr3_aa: CSARDGQRPSTDTQYF
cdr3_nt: TGCAGTGCTAGAGATGGCCAGCGTCCTAGCACAGATACGCAGTATTTT

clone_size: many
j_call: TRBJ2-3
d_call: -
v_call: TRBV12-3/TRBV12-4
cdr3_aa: CASSFGSGDLTDTQYF
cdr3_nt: TGTGCCAGCAGTTTTGGTAGCGGTGACCTCACAGATACGCAGTATTTT

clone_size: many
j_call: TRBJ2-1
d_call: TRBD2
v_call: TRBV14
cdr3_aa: CASSQRGGLRNEQFF
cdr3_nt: TGTGCCAGCAGCCAGCGGGGGGGCCTTAGGAATGAGCAGTTCTTC

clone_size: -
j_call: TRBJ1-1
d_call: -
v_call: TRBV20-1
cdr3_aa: CSASENTEAFF
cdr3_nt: TGCAGTGCTAGTGAGAACACTGAAGCTTTCTTT

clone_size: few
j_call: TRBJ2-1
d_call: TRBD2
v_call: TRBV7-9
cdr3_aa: CASSPTTSGGRDEQFF
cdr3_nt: TGTGCCAGCAGCCCGACGACTAGCGGGGGGCGCGATGAGCAGTTCTTC

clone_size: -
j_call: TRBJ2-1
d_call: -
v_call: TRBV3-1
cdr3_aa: CASSRGTPISYNEQFF
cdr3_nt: TGTGCCAGCAGCCGGGGGACTCCCATCTCCTACAATGAGCAGTTCTTC

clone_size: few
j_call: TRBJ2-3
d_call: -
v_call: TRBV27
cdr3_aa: CASSYKGWWDTQYF
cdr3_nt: TGTGCCAGCAGTTATAAGGGGTGGTGGGATACGCAGTATTTT

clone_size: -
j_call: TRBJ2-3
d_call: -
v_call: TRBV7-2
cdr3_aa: CASSFPPGTSTDTQYF
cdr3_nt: TGTGCCAGCAGCTTCCCCCCCGGGACTAGCACAGATACGCAGTATTTT

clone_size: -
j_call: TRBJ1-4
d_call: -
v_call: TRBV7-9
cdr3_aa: CASSPQGEKLFF
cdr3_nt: TGTGCCAGCAGCCCCCAGGGTGAAAAACTGTTTTTT

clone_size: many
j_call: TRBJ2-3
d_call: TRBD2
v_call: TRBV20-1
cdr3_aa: CSAGLAGTDTQYF
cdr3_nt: TGCAGTGCCGGCCTAGCGGGGACGGATACGCAGTATTTT

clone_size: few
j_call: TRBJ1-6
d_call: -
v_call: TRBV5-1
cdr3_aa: CASSLDAGGGSPLHF
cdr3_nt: TGCGCCAGCAGCTTGGATGCGGGAGGCGGGTCACCCCTCCACTTT